The rows below give T cell receptor beta chains drawn from one sample of a study of beta chain bispecific antibodies for T cell cancers. Antigens of these TCRs are unknown. In TCRdb, the 5' RACE reads were re-called with MiXCR into one record per CDR3 protein. Altogether 20,000 to 25,000 distinct CDR3 sequences are present, 2.6% being singletons, with the ten largest covering 25% to 35%. What was sequenced was healthy donor T cells cultured with leukemia cells. The receptors originated from a human donor in good health. Some clones in this sample may be carry-over from other donors' samples. Both conserved end residues are part of each CDR3. A D gene is named only where the DNA matches it firmly. Clone size is shown for a subset of rows, as once, few, many or a class of expanded clone.

j_call clone_size cdr3_length d_call v_call cdr3_aa cdr3_nt
TRBJ2-1 many 16 TRBD2 TRBV18 CASSRQPGLSYNEQFF TGTGCCAGCTCACGACAACCGGGACTATCCTACAATGAGCAGTTCTTC
TRBJ2-7 many 16 - TRBV27 CASSLGPPGQTYEQYF TGTGCCAGCAGTTTAGGGCCCCCCGGACAGACCTACGAGCAGTACTTC
TRBJ1-3 many 15 - TRBV20-1 CSARDTYGGGNTIYF TGCAGTGCTAGAGATACCTACGGAGGGGGAAACACCATATATTTT
TRBJ1-5 - 13 - TRBV19 CASSMGRGQPQHF TGTGCCAGTAGTATGGGGAGGGGCCAGCCCCAGCATTTT
TRBJ2-3 many 16 TRBD2 TRBV7-8 CASSRALAGITDTQYF TGTGCCAGCAGCCGCGCACTAGCGGGGATCACAGATACGCAGTATTTT
TRBJ2-7 many 14 TRBD1 TRBV5-6 CASSSTGTSYEQYF TGTGCCAGCAGCTCGACAGGGACGTCCTACGAGCAGTACTTC
TRBJ2-7 many 14 - TRBV14 CASSEGGTVGWQYF TGTGCCAGCAGCGAAGGGGGGACGGTGGGTTGGCAGTACTTC
TRBJ2-1 many 15 TRBD1 TRBV2 CASNHPWTGPIEQFF TGTGCCAGCAACCACCCTTGGACAGGCCCCATTGAGCAGTTCTTC
TRBJ2-1 few 12 - TRBV6-2/TRBV6-3 CASSYIRGEQFF TGTGCCAGCAGTTACATCCGGGGGGAGCAGTTCTTC
TRBJ2-7 many 15 TRBD2 TRBV7-2 CASSPQAGGSYEQYF TGTGCCAGCAGCCCCCAGGCGGGGGGTTCCTACGAGCAGTACTTC
TRBJ2-1 many 15 TRBD2 TRBV20-1 CSARRRGFNYNEQFF TGCAGTGCACGCAGGCGGGGGTTCAACTACAATGAGCAGTTCTTC
TRBJ1-1 - 19 TRBD1 TRBV20-1 CSARDILRILQGTNTEAFF TGCAGTGCTAGAGATATTTTGCGGATTTTACAGGGGACGAACACTGAAGCTTTCTTT
TRBJ1-5 many 12 - TRBV12-3/TRBV12-4 CATSTAAGAQHF TGTGCCACCTCGACAGCGGCGGGGGCCCAGCATTTT
TRBJ2-7 many 15 TRBD1 TRBV5-5 CASSLGQGSPYEQYF TGTGCCAGCAGCTTGGGACAGGGGAGCCCCTACGAGCAGTACTTC
TRBJ2-2 many 15 - TRBV20-1 CSAKERGANTGELFF TGCAGTGCCAAAGAACGCGGGGCGAACACCGGGGAGCTGTTTTTT
TRBJ2-3 many 16 TRBD2 TRBV7-3 CASSPLAGGPADTQYF TGTGCCAGCAGCCCGCTAGCGGGGGGGCCGGCAGATACGCAGTATTTT
TRBJ2-6 many 20 - TRBV27 CASTLWGGDDRPSGANVLTF TGTGCCAGCACTCTTTGGGGGGGTGACGACAGGCCGTCTGGGGCCAACGTCCTGACTTTC
TRBJ2-2 many 15 - TRBV5-1 CASSDGWKNTGELFF TGCGCCAGCAGCGACGGTTGGAAGAACACCGGGGAGCTGTTTTTT
TRBJ2-3 - 17 TRBD2 TRBV7-2 CASSHRLAGVVADTQYF TGTGCCAGCAGCCATCGACTAGCGGGGGTGGTAGCAGATACGCAGTATTTT
TRBJ2-2 many 18 TRBD1 TRBV27 CASSSLPLRDRVTGELFF TGTGCCAGCAGTTCTTTGCCCCTCCGGGACAGGGTCACCGGGGAGCTGTTTTTT
TRBJ2-3 few 16 TRBD2 TRBV20-1 CSAKGSAGGSTDTQYF TGCAGTGCTAAAGGGTCAGCGGGGGGGAGCACAGATACGCAGTATTTT
TRBJ1-1 many 13 TRBD1 TRBV28 CASSGTVNTEAFF TGTGCCAGCAGCGGGACAGTTAACACTGAAGCTTTCTTT
TRBJ2-7 many 15 - TRBV27 CASWGGGRTAYEQYF TGTGCCAGCTGGGGCGGGGGCCGGACTGCCTACGAGCAGTACTTC
TRBJ1-2 many 16 - TRBV7-9 CASSPTPIQGEYGYTF TGTGCCAGCAGCCCCACCCCGATACAGGGCGAGTATGGCTACACCTTC
TRBJ2-3 medium-sized 13 - TRBV6-5 CASSYSLGTPEYF TGTGCCAGCAGTTACTCTCTCGGGACCCCTGAGTATTTT
TRBJ2-5 many 17 - TRBV7-2 CASSLGRSGEAGETQYF TGTGCCAGCAGCTTAGGGCGGTCCGGGGAGGCGGGCGAGACCCAGTACTTC
TRBJ2-3 many 21 TRBD2 TRBV27 CASKRGYGGAQGLAGANTQYF TGTGCCAGCAAACGGGGGTACGGGGGCGCTCAGGGACTAGCGGGGGCAAATACGCAGTATTTT
TRBJ1-2 many 15 - TRBV6-5 CASSAGQTGLDGYTF TGTGCCAGCAGTGCCGGACAGACAGGTCTCGATGGCTACACCTTC
TRBJ2-2 many 12 - TRBV6-5 CASSYGTGELFF TGTGCCAGCAGTTACGGCACCGGGGAGCTGTTTTTT
TRBJ1-5 few 16 TRBD1 TRBV30 CAWSVRGQGSNQPQHF TGTGCCTGGAGTGTACGGGGACAGGGAAGCAATCAGCCCCAGCATTTT
TRBJ2-7 many 11 - TRBV25-1 CASSGGYEQYF TGTGCCAGCAGTGGGGGGTACGAGCAGTACTTC
TRBJ2-7 many 14 - TRBV2 CASSETRSPYEQYF TGTGCCAGCAGTGAAACCCGATCCCCCTACGAGCAGTACTTC